The subject of this entry is one T cell receptor beta chain. Additional DNA sequences in this sample encode the identical CDR3. These data are taken from a study of blood T cell repertoires in COVID-19. The CDR3 loop spans 12 amino acids. Germline assignment: CDR1 GTSNPN and CDR2 SVGIG (reference sequence). V was shortened by 1 base and J by 1 base, with 5 bases between the two germline ends. As originally analysed: Amplifying reference gene primers gave estimates of nucleated cell counts. Clones were read by immunoSEQ multiplex PCR, and TCRdb kept only the in-frame ones, dropping some. Clone size and V and J calls were adopted from that table, with D and trimming inferred from the DNA. In the table there are about 39,000 clones, just over 85% of which are singletons.

The sequenced material came from peripheral blood. The chain combines TRBV30 with TRBJ2-7; D is ambiguous. The source of this sequence is a man in his forties or fifties with active COVID-19. CDR3 coding DNA: TGTGCCTGGAGTGACAGATCCTACGAGCAGTACTTC. This translates into CAWSDRSYEQYF.